What follows are 22 T cell receptor beta chains derived from one specimen sequenced in a study of blood T cells in healthy people across ages. Alongside a J-beta primer mix, a sample-barcoded 5' primer served in a second PCR lasting about 7 to 11 cycles. TCRdb reanalysed the 5' RACE reads using MiXCR and keeps one entry per CDR3 protein. The sample lists 1.5 million or so distinct CDR3 sequences; less than 45% were seen once. Sequences were obtained from blood. Receptors were obtained from a woman aged 18-35 years in good health.

Of note for this clonotype: Relative to the germline gene, one junction end is altered; a read error may explain this. The chain recombines TRBV18 with TRBJ2-3; perhaps TRBD2 as D (5 bases). This CDR3 spans 16 amino acids. Germline CDR1 is KGHSH and CDR2 is LQKENI. The DNA of the CDR3 is TGTGCCAGATCACCCCCAGAGGGTTCTAGCACAGATACGCAGTATTTT. Translated, it gives CARSPPEGSSTDTQYF.

In the case of this clonotype: An end of the junction does not agree with germline; a read error may underlie this. V usage is TRBV5-1 and J usage is TRBJ1-2; D is perhaps TRBD1 (5 bases). The germline V gene encodes CDR1 SGHRS and CDR2 YFSETQ. The length of the CDR3 is 13 residues. CDR3 DNA sequence: TGCGCCAGCAGGCTCGGGGGTAACGATGGCTACACCTTC. Residues: CASRLGGNDGYTF.

There are a few counts of this clonotype. The CDR3 region has the DNA TGTGCCACCAGTGACCCGAACTATAGCAATCAGCCCCAGCATTTT. It is translated as CATSDPNYSNQPQHF. The rearrangement joins TRBV24-1 to TRBJ1-5; D unresolved. Trimming shortened V by 4 bases and J by 0 bases, and 9 bases separated the two germline ends. The germline gives CDR1 KGHDR, CDR2 SFDVKD. The CDR3 is made up of 15 amino acids.

The chain has TRBV7-8 and TRBJ2-1, with D perhaps being TRBD1 or TRBD2 (5 bases each). Germline V gene lookup returns CDR1 SGHVS and CDR2 FQNEAQ. Trimming removed 6 bases at V and 9 bases at J, with 18 bases between. This CDR3 has 14 amino acids. The CDR3 sequence: CASSPDRGYGEQFF. The CDR3 coding sequence is TGTGCCAGCAGTCCCGACCGGGGCTACGGTGAGCAGTTCTTC.

With regard to this clonotype: A much larger clone differs by one base, so this may be a read error. V and J are TRBV6-2 or TRBV6-3 and TRBJ2-5, with 7 bases that match TRBD2. This CDR3 comprises 13 residues. With V trimmed by 6 bases and J by 11 bases, 12 bases remained unmatched. Per germline, CDR1 MNHEY and CDR2 SVGEGT. Here the CDR3 reads CASSRLAPNEQYF. The CDR3 DNA reads as TGTGCCAGCAGCAGACTAGCTCCCAATGAGCAGTACTTC.

This sequence joins TRBV6-6 and TRBJ2-3, with 11 nucleotides matching TRBD1. The CDR3 consists of 15 residues. CDR1 MNHNY and CDR2 SVGAGI come from the germline V gene (reference sequence). J gave up 4 bases and V 4 bases, and 4 bases lay outside the gene matches. CDR3 residues: CASSSRTGGADTQYF. In DNA form, the CDR3 reads TGTGCCAGCAGTTCACGGACAGGGGGCGCAGATACGCAGTATTTT.

The J gene is TRBJ2-1, the V gene TRBV10-3, with a weak D call TRBD2 (6 bases). CDR1 and CDR2 (germline): ENHRY, SYGVKD. Trimming cost V 7 bases and J 10 bases, with 17 bases left between them. CDR3 size: 13 residues. DNA of the CDR3: TGTGCCATCAACCTCGGAGCGGACTACGAGCAGTTCTTC. Residues: CAINLGADYEQFF.

This chain connects TRBV28 to TRBJ2-7, with D perhaps TRBD2 (6 bases). CDR3 length equals 15 residues. V was trimmed by 5 bases and J by 4 bases, leaving 18 bases between them. Germline values: CDR1 MDHEN, CDR2 SYDVKM. The CDR3: CASSVHILGGYEQYF. CDR3 DNA: TGTGCCAGCAGTGTACACATTCTGGGAGGATACGAGCAGTACTTC.

V usage is TRBV3-1 and J usage is TRBJ2-2, with a possible D match to TRBD1 (5 bases). The CDR3 is made up of 16 amino acids. Germline CDR1 reads LGHDT; CDR2 reads YNNKEL (reference sequence). Trimming pared 0 bases from V and 6 bases from J, leaving 14 bases between. The DNA of the CDR3 is TGTGCCAGCAGCCAAGATCTGTCAGGGTGGCCCGGGGAGCTGTTTTTT. The encoded protein is CASSQDLSGWPGELFF. The variable domain in full, with the rest retrieved from reference TRBV3-1 and TRBJ2-2, is DTAVSQTPKYLVTQMGNDKSIKCEQNLGHDTMYWYKQDSKKFLKIMFSYNNKELIINETVPNRFSPKSPDKAHLNLHINSLELGDSAVYFCASSQDLSGWPGELFFGEGSRLTVL.

The CDR3 region is CRGVSEFWNEQFF. CDR3 DNA sequence: TGCAGGGGAGTTTCGGAATTCTGGAATGAGCAGTTCTTC. The rearrangement joins TRBV20-1 to TRBJ2-1; D is possibly TRBD2 (5 bases). Germline CDR1 reads DFQATT; CDR2 reads SNEGSKA (reference sequence). CDR3 length: 13 amino acids.

The chain uses TRBV27 and TRBJ2-3; possibly TRBD1 for D (5 bases). Germline V gene lookup returns CDR1 MNHEY and CDR2 SMNVEV (reference sequence). V lost 6 bases to trimming and J lost 1 base, with 20 bases between them. This CDR3 spans 17 amino acids. CDR3 bases: TGTGCCAGCAGAGACAGCCCGCAGAAGGTTGGCACAGATACGCAGTATTTT. The encoded protein is CASRDSPQKVGTDTQYF.

The chain links TRBV2 to TRBJ2-5; weak D call: TRBD1 (6 bases). Germline V lookup: CDR1 SNHLY, CDR2 FYNNEI. This CDR3 spans 14 amino acids. V lost 2 bases to trimming and J lost 1 base, with 8 bases between them. The DNA of the CDR3 is TGTGCCAGCAGTGAACAGGGGCCCCAAGAGACCCAGTACTTC. Residues: CASSEQGPQETQYF.

The chain employs TRBV6-2 or TRBV6-3 and TRBJ2-5; TRBD1 matches 10 bases. CDR1 is MNHEY, CDR2 SVGEGT, per germline. Trimming cost V 8 bases and J 2 bases; bases outside gene matches: 5. There are 14 residues in the CDR3. CDR3 residues: CASLTGGRQETQYF. The DNA of the CDR3 is TGTGCCAGCTTGACAGGGGGCCGGCAAGAGACCCAGTACTTC.

The chain uses TRBV4-3 and TRBJ2-5; the match to TRBD1 covers 8 bases. Looked up from germline, CDR1 is LGHNA and CDR2 is YSLEER. V shed 1 base and J 11 bases; nucleotides not matched to a gene: 12. CDR3 size: 15 residues. The CDR3 DNA is TGCGCCAGCAGCCAAGGGACAGGGTTGAACAATGAGCAGTACTTC. Translating gives CASSQGTGLNNEQYF.

This clonotype was picked up a small number of times. The chain uses TRBV4-1 and TRBJ1-1; a possible D gene is TRBD1 (6 bases). The CDR3 runs 16 residues. CDR1 and CDR2 from the germline V gene are MGHRA and YSYEKL. V was shortened by 1 base and J by 4 bases, with 16 bases between the two germline ends. CDR3 sequence reads: CASSQVTGQGTTEAFF. DNA of the CDR3: TGCGCCAGCAGCCAAGTTACAGGTCAGGGGACCACTGAAGCTTTCTTT.

Only a few counts were recorded for this clonotype. V usage is TRBV12-3 or TRBV12-4 and J usage is TRBJ1-4; D perhaps matches TRBD1 (5 bases). This CDR3 comprises 15 residues. Trimming left V 7 bases short and J 0 bases short, with 12 bases between. The CDR3 sequence: CASTQGFTTNEKLFF. The DNA for the CDR3 is TGTGCCAGCACCCAGGGATTTACAACTAATGAAAAACTGTTTTTT.

The chain employs TRBV2 and TRBJ1-5; 9 nucleotides line up with TRBD1. The V gene's germline CDR1 is SNHLY and CDR2 FYNNEI. The CDR3 extends over 17 amino acids. The junction had 16 bases not matched to a gene; V was cut back by 6 bases and J by 7 bases. This chain's CDR3 is CASSPGQGRMFGQPQHF. As DNA, the CDR3 is TGTGCCAGCAGCCCGGGACAGGGTCGTATGTTCGGGCAGCCCCAGCATTTT.

This clonotype was picked up a small number of times. The chain has TRBV27 and TRBJ2-5, with 9 nucleotides matching TRBD2. The better agreement between TRBJ2-7 and the DNA end casts doubt on the J call. Per the germline V gene, CDR1 is MNHEY and CDR2 is SMNVEV (reference sequence). The CDR3 has 13 residues. The CDR3 protein is CASRSSGSFEQYF. The CDR3 DNA sequence: TGTGCCAGCAGAAGTAGCGGGAGTTTCGAGCAGTACTTC.

The rearrangement uses TRBV6-2 or TRBV6-3 and TRBJ2-1; 7 positions agree with TRBD1. Germline V gene data show CDR1 as MNHEY and CDR2 as SVGEGT. Losses at the gene ends were 4 bases for V and 4 bases for J; bases not matched to a gene: 7. The CDR3 has 15 amino acids. DNA for the CDR3: TGTGCCAGCAGTTGGGACAGCCTTAGATACAATGAGCAGTTCTTC. Translated, it gives CASSWDSLRYNEQFF.

This clonotype has a handful of counts. The chain links TRBV13 to TRBJ1-2; the D is unclear. The germline V gene encodes CDR1 PRHDT and CDR2 FYEKMQ (reference sequence). The CDR3 runs to 17 residues. The V end was cut by 4 bases, the J end by 0 bases, with 18 bases between. CDR3 sequence: CASSSTRVRPSNYGYTF. CDR3 DNA sequence: TGTGCCAGCAGCTCTACTCGGGTCCGCCCCTCTAACTATGGCTACACCTTC.

The J gene is TRBJ2-1, the V gene TRBV20-1; D is unclear. The germline V and J ends were trimmed by 0 bases and 0 bases, with 9 bases remaining between them. The germline CDR1 and CDR2 sequences are DFQATT and SNEGSKA (reference sequence). The CDR3 is made up of 15 amino acids. The CDR3 DNA reads TGCAGTGCTAGAGATTTGACTCGCTCCTACAATGAGCAGTTCTTC. It encodes CSARDLTRSYNEQFF.

The gene calls are TRBV27 and TRBJ1-4; 7 nucleotides agree with TRBD1. The CDR3 is 14 amino acids. The V segment lost 5 bases and the J segment 5 bases; nucleotides outside the gene matches: 5. From germline, CDR1 is MNHEY and CDR2 SMNVEV (reference sequence). CDR3 amino acids: CASSRYRGNEKLFF. Written as DNA, the CDR3 is TGTGCCAGCAGTCGGTACAGGGGCAATGAAAAACTGTTTTTT.